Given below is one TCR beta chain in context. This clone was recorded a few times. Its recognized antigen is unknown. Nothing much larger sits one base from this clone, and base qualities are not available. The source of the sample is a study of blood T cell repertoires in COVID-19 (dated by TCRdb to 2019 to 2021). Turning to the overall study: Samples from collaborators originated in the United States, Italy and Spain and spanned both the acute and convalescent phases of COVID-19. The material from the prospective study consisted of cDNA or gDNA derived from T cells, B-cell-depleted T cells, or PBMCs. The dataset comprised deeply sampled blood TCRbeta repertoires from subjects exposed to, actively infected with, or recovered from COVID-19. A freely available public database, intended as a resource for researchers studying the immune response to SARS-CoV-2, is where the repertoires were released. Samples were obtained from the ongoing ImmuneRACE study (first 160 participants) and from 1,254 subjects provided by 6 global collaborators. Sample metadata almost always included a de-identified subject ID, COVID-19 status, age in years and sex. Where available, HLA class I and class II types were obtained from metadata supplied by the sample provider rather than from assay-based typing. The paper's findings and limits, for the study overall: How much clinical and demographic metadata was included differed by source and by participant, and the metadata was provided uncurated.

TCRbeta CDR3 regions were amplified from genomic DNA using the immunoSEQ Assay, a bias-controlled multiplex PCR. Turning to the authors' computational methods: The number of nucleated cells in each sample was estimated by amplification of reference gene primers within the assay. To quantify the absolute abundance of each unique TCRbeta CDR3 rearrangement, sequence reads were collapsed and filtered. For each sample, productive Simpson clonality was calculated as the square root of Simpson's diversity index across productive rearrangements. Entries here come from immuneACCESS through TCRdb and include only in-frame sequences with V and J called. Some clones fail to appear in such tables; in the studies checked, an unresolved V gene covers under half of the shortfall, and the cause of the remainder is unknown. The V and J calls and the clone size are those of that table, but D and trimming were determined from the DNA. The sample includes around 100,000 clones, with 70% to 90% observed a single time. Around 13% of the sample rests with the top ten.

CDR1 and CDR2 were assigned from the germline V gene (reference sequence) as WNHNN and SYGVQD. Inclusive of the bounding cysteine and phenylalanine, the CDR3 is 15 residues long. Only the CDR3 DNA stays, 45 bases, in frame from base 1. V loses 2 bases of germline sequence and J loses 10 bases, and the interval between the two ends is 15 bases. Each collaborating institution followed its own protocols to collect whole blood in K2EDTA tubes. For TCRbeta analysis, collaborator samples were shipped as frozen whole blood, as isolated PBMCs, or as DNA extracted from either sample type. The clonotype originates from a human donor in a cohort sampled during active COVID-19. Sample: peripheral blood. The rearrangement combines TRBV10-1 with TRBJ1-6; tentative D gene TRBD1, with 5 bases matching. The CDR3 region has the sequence CASSERGPGNSPLHF. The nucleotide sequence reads TGCGCCAGCAGTGAGAGAGGACCAGGGAACTCACCCCTCCACTTT.